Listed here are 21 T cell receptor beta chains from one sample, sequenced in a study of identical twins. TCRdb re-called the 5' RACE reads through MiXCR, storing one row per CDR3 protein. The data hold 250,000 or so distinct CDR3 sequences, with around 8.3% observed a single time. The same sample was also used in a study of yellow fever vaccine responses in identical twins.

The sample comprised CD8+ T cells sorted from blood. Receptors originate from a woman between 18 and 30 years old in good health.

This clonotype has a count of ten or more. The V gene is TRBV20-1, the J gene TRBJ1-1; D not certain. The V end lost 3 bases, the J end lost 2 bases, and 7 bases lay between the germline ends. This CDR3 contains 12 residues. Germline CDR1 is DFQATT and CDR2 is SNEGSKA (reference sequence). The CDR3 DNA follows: TGCAGTGCTAGTCGGCCTAACACTGAAGCTTTCTTT. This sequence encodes CSASRPNTEAFF.

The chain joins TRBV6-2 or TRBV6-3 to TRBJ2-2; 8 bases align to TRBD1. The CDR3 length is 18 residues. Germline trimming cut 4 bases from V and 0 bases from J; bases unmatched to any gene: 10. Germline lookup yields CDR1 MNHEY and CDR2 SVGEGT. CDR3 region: CASSLGDRTRTNTGELFF. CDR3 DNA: TGTGCCAGCAGTTTGGGGGACAGGACGCGAACGAACACCGGGGAGCTGTTTTTT.

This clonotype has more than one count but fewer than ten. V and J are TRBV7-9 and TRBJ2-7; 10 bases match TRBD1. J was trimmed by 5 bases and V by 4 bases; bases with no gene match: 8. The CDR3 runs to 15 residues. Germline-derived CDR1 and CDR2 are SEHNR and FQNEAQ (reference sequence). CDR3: CASSSTSGTGDEQYF. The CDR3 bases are TGTGCCAGCAGCTCAACTTCCGGGACAGGGGACGAGCAGTACTTC.

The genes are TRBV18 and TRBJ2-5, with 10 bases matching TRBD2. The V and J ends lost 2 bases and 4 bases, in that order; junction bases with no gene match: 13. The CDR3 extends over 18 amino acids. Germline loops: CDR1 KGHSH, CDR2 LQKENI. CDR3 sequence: CASSPLFPSGSRGETQYF. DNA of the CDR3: TGTGCCAGCTCACCATTATTCCCTAGCGGGAGTCGGGGAGAGACCCAGTACTTC.

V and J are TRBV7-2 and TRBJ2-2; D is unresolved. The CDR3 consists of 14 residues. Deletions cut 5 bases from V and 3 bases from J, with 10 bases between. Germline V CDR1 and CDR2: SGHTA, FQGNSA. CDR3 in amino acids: CASSPAGYTGELFF. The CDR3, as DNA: TGTGCCAGCAGCCCAGCAGGTTACACCGGGGAGCTGTTTTTT.

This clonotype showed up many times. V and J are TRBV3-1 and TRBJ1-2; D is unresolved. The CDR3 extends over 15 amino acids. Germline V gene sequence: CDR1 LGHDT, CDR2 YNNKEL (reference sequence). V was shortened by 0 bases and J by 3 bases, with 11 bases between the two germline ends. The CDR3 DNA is TGTGCCAGCAGCCAAGATCTACGACACTACTATGGCTACACCTTC. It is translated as CASSQDLRHYYGYTF.

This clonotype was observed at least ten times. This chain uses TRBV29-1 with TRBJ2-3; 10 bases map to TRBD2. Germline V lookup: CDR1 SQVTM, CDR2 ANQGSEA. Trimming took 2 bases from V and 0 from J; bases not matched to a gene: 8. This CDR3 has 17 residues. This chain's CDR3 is CSVESGRAVSSTDTQYF. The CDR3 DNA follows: TGCAGCGTTGAAAGCGGGAGGGCGGTATCTAGCACAGATACGCAGTATTTT.

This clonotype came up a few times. The DNA of the CDR3 is TGTGCCAGCAGCTTAGATGTAGTTGAGCGGGAGGGCAGTAATGAGCAGTTCTTC. As protein: CASSLDVVEREGSNEQFF. The J gene is TRBJ2-1, the V gene TRBV13; 10 bases agree with TRBD2. The CDR3 contains 18 residues. Germline V gene lookup returns CDR1 PRHDT and CDR2 FYEKMQ (reference sequence). The trim removed 1 base at V and 7 bases at J, leaving 13 bases unmatched.

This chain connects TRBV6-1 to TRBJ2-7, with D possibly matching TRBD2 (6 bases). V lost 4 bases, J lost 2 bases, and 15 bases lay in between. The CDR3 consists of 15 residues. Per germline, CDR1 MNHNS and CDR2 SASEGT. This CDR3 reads CASSVFSGITYEQYF. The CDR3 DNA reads TGTGCCAGCAGTGTCTTTAGCGGAATCACCTACGAGCAGTACTTC.

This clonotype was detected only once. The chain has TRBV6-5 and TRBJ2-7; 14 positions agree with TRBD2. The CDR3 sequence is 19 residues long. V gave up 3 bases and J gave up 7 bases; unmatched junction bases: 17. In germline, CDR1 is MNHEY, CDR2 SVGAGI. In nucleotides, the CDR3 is TGTGCCAGCAGTTATGCGGCGAGACTAGCGGGAGGGCCATTGTGGGAGCAGTACTTC. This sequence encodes CASSYAARLAGGPLWEQYF.

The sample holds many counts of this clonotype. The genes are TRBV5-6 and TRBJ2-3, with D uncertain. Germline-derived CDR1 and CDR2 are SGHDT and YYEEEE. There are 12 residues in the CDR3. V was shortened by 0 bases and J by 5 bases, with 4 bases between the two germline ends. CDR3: CASSLALDTQYF. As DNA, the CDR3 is TGTGCCAGCAGCTTGGCGCTAGATACGCAGTATTTT.

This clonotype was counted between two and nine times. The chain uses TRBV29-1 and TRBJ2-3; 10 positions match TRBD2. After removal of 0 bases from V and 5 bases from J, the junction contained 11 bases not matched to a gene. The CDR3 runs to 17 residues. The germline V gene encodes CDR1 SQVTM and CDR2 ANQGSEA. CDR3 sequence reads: CSVEDLEREGQEDTQYF. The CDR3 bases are TGCAGCGTTGAAGATCTGGAGCGGGAGGGCCAAGAAGATACGCAGTATTTT.

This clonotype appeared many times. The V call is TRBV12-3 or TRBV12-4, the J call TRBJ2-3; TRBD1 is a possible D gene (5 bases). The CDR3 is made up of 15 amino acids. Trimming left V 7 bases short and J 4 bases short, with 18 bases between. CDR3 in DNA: TGTGCCAGCATCCTCGGTCAGGGTGGGGCAGATACGCAGTATTTT. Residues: CASILGQGGADTQYF.

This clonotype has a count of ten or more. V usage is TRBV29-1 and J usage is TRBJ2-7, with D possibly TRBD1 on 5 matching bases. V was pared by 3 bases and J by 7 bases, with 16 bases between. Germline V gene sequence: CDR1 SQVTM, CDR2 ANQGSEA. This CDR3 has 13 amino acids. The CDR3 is CSVESQGTIEQYF. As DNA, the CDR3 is TGCAGCGTTGAGTCGCAGGGTACTATTGAGCAGTACTTC.

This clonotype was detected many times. The CDR3 coding sequence is TGTGCCAGCAGCACCCGGACGGATTACCAAGAGACCCAGTACTTC. Translated, it gives CASSTRTDYQETQYF. The chain uses TRBV7-9 and TRBJ2-5; D gene ambiguous. Trimming took off 5 bases at V and 0 bases at J, with 13 bases between the two ends. Germline CDR1 is SEHNR and CDR2 is FQNEAQ (reference sequence). This CDR3 contains 15 residues.

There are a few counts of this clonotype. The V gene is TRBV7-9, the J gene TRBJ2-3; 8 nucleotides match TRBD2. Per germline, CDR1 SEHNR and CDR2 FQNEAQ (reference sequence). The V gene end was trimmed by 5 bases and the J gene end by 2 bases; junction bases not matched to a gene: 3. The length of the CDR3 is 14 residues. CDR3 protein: CASSPGGATDTQYF. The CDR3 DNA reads TGTGCCAGCAGCCCGGGGGGGGCCACAGATACGCAGTATTTT.

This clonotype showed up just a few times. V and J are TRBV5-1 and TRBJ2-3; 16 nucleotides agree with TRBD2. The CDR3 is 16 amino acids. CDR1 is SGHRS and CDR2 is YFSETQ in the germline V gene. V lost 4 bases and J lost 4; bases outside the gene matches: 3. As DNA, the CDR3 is TGCGCCAGCAGCCCCGGGACTAGCGGGGGGGCAGATACGCAGTATTTT. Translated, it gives CASSPGTSGGADTQYF.

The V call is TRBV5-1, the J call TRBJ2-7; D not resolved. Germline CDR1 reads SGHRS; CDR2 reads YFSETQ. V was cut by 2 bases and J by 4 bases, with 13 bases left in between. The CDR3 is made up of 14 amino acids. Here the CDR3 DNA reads TGCGCCAGCAGCTTTATTGGGCGACCATACGAGCAGTACTTC. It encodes CASSFIGRPYEQYF.

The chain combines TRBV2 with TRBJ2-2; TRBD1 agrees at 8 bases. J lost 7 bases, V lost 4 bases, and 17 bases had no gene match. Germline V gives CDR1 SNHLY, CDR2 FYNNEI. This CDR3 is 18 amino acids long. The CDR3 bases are TGTGCCAGCAGTGGACCCTACGGACAGGGCCGACAGAGCGGGGAGCTGTTTTTT. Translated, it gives CASSGPYGQGRQSGELFF.

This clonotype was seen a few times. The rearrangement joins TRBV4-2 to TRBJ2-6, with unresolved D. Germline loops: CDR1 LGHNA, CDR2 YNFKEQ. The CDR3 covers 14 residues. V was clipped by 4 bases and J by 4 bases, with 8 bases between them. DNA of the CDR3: TGTGCCAGCAGCCCTTCCCCCGGGGCCAACGTCCTGACTTTC. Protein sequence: CASSPSPGANVLTF.

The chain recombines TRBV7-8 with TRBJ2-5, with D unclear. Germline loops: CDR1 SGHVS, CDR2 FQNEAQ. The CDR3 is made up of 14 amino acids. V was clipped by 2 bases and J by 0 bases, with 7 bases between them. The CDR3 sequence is CASSLRNNQETQYF. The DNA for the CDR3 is TGTGCCAGCAGCTTAAGAAACAACCAAGAGACCCAGTACTTC.